What follows are 20 T cell receptor beta chains derived from one specimen sequenced in a study of early T cells in non-severe SARS-CoV-2 infection. TCRdb passed the 5' RACE reads through MiXCR, listing each CDR3 protein once. The sample holds tens of thousands of distinct CDR3 sequences; about 5% are singletons and the top ten take around 7.3%. The source material was whole blood, sampled at baseline. These receptors were taken from an adult who was a healthcare worker with PCR-confirmed SARS-CoV-2 infection or an uninfected control (not recorded which).

V usage is TRBV5-6 and J usage is TRBJ1-2, with TRBD1 matching over 11 bases. CDR1 is SGHDT and CDR2 is YYEEEE in the germline V gene. Trimming at V came to 5 bases and at J to 3 bases, leaving 6 bases not matched to a gene. There are 15 residues in the CDR3. The CDR3 protein is CASRVMGQGDYGYTF. CDR3 nucleotides: TGTGCCAGCAGGGTAATGGGACAGGGGGACTATGGCTACACCTTC.

The sample holds many counts of this clonotype. The chain employs TRBV7-9 and TRBJ2-1, with 10 bases fitting TRBD1. Per germline, CDR1 SEHNR and CDR2 FQNEAQ (reference sequence). The CDR3 is 15 amino acids. V lost 4 bases, J lost 7 bases, and 7 bases stayed unmatched. In nucleotides, the CDR3 is TGTGCCAGCAGCTCGTTCCGGGACAGGGGTAATGAGCAGTTCTTC. This gives the protein CASSSFRDRGNEQFF.

The table lists this clonotype with many counts. The chain carries TRBV7-9 and TRBJ2-1; D gene uncertain. Germline V gives CDR1 SEHNR, CDR2 FQNEAQ (reference sequence). This CDR3 is 13 amino acids long. With 4 bases removed from V and 3 bases from J, the gap between germline ends came to 7 bases. The CDR3 sequence: CASSSTNYNEQFF. CDR3 in DNA: TGTGCCAGCAGCTCTACCAACTACAATGAGCAGTTCTTC.

This clonotype was picked up many times. The genes are TRBV7-3 and TRBJ2-2, with 9 bases matching TRBD2. Germline assignment: CDR1 SGHTA and CDR2 FQGTGA. The CDR3 sequence is 19 residues long. The V and J ends lost 5 bases and 6 bases, in that order; junction bases with no gene match: 19. This CDR3 reads CASSPRMGRVAGVAGELFF. In DNA form, the CDR3 reads TGTGCCAGCAGCCCGCGGATGGGGCGGGTAGCGGGAGTCGCCGGGGAGCTGTTTTTT.

This clonotype was seen repeatedly, ten times or more. The gene calls are TRBV27 and TRBJ2-7; a possible D gene is TRBD1 (5 bases). V was shortened by 4 bases and J by 3 bases, with 16 bases between the two germline ends. The CDR3 extends over 15 amino acids. Germline-derived CDR1 and CDR2 are MNHEY and SMNVEV (reference sequence). CDR3 nucleotides: TGTGCCAGCAGTTCACTTCAGGGTCTAATCTACGAGCAGTACTTC. Translating gives CASSSLQGLIYEQYF.

The chain carries TRBV15 and TRBJ2-5; 7 nucleotides agree with TRBD2. Germline V gives CDR1 LNHNV, CDR2 YYDKDF (reference sequence). The CDR3 covers 16 residues. V lost 5 bases, J lost 1 base, and 10 bases stayed unmatched. CDR3 nucleotides: TGTGCCACCAGCCTCCGGGACTACCCCTCCCAAGAGACCCAGTACTTC. Protein: CATSLRDYPSQETQYF.

This clonotype was seen many times. This chain connects TRBV11-2 to TRBJ2-2, with unresolved D. Germline V CDR1 and CDR2: SGHAT, FQNNGV. V gave up 1 base and J gave up 6 bases, with 6 bases separating them. The CDR3 length is 13 residues. The CDR3 spells CASSLVRSGELFF. CDR3 nucleotides: TGTGCCAGCAGCTTAGTTCGGTCCGGGGAGCTGTTTTTT.

CDR3 coding DNA: TGTGCCAGCAGCCCCCCCCTTACAGGGCACCGTAATACGCAGTATTTT. Encoded protein: CASSPPLTGHRNTQYF. This chain uses TRBV7-2 with TRBJ2-3; D may be TRBD1 (6 bases). V lost 5 bases and J 7 bases, leaving 22 bases between the germline ends. The CDR3 is 16 residues long. Germline CDR1 reads SGHTA; CDR2 reads FQGNSA. The full variable domain, rest sourced from reference TRBV7-2 and TRBJ2-3, is GAGVSQSPSNKVTEKGKDVELRCDPISGHTALYWYRQSLGQGLEFLIYFQGNSAPDKSGLPSDRFSAERTGGSVSTLTIQRTQQEDSAVYLCASSPPLTGHRNTQYFGPGTRLTVL.

There are many counts of this clonotype. The genes are TRBV4-2 and TRBJ1-6; D gene uncertain. The V gene's germline CDR1 is LGHNA and CDR2 YNFKEQ. V was trimmed by 0 bases and J by 10 bases, leaving 13 bases between them. The CDR3 covers 15 residues. The CDR3 region is CASSQELAATSPLHF. For the CDR3, the DNA is TGTGCCAGCAGCCAAGAATTGGCGGCCACGTCACCCCTCCACTTT.

This clonotype was recorded many times. The J gene is TRBJ1-2, the V gene TRBV12-3 or TRBV12-4, with a tentative D call TRBD1 (5 bases). Trimming took off 2 bases at V and 4 bases at J, with 11 bases between the two ends. This CDR3 region has 14 residues. This CDR3 is CASSLRGGIYGYTF. For the CDR3, the DNA is TGTGCCAGCAGTTTACGGGGGGGAATCTATGGCTACACCTTC.

This clonotype has only a few counts. This chain connects TRBV7-8 to TRBJ1-2; tentative D call: TRBD1 (6 bases). CDR1 and CDR2 from the germline V gene are SGHVS and FQNEAQ. The CDR3 is made up of 14 amino acids. The V end lost 5 bases, the J end lost 4 bases, and 14 bases lay between the germline ends. The CDR3, as DNA: TGTGCCAGCAGCCCTAGGGGGGATTTCTATGGCTACACCTTC. It encodes CASSPRGDFYGYTF.

Ten or more counts support this clonotype. The rearrangement uses TRBV20-1 and TRBJ2-7, with D maybe TRBD2 (6 bases). Per the germline V gene, CDR1 is DFQATT and CDR2 is SNEGSKA (reference sequence). V was clipped by 3 bases and J by 7 bases, with 19 bases between them. The CDR3 spans 14 residues. The CDR3: CSASSGLGRREQYF. The DNA for the CDR3 is TGCAGTGCTAGTTCGGGACTGGGACGCAGGGAGCAGTACTTC.

This clonotype was seen repeatedly, ten times or more. The rearrangement links TRBV29-1 to TRBJ2-1, with D tentatively TRBD2 (6 bases). V lost 7 bases to trimming and J lost 8 bases, with 21 bases between them. CDR3 length equals 14 residues. CDR1 SQVTM and CDR2 ANQGSEA come from the germline V gene. The CDR3 DNA follows: TGCAGCGCCTTGAGGAGGGGCAGGGCGGATGAGCAGTTCTTC. Translating gives CSALRRGRADEQFF.

This clonotype was observed at least ten times. The gene calls are TRBV27 and TRBJ2-1; D ambiguous. Trimming left V 4 bases short and J 7 bases short, with 11 bases between. The CDR3 is 13 amino acids. Germline V lookup: CDR1 MNHEY, CDR2 SMNVEV (reference sequence). Here the CDR3 DNA reads TGTGCCAGCAGTTCGGAGAACTTGAATGAGCAGTTCTTC. Translated, it gives CASSSENLNEQFF.

A few counts support this clonotype. The rearrangement links TRBV21-1 to TRBJ1-1. TRBV21-1 is recorded as a pseudogene. This CDR3 region has 11 residues. CDR3 sequence (DNA): TGTGCCAGCAGCAAAGGGACTGAAGCTTTCTTT. It codes for CASSKGTEAFF.

In DNA, the CDR3 is TGTGCCAGCAGCTTGGTCGGGCAGAGCTCCTACAATGAGCAGTTCTTC. It is translated as CASSLVGQSSYNEQFF. The V and J genes are TRBV5-6 and TRBJ2-1, with no clear D. The CDR3 contains 16 residues. V was clipped by 0 bases and J by 0 bases, with 10 bases between them. The germline V gene encodes CDR1 SGHDT and CDR2 YYEEEE.

The CDR3 nucleotides are TGTGCCAGCAGCTTAGCCACGGCGGGAGGCGGGGAGACCCAGTACTTC. Translation: CASSLATAGGGETQYF. This chain uses TRBV7-8 with TRBJ2-5; 8 positions match TRBD2. CDR1 is SGHVS and CDR2 is FQNEAQ in the germline V gene. The CDR3 consists of 16 residues. The trim removed 0 bases at V and 5 bases at J, leaving 8 bases unmatched.

This clonotype was counted between two and nine times. The chain couples TRBV2 to TRBJ1-1, with no clear D. The V end lost 2 bases, the J end lost 4 bases, and 5 bases lay between the germline ends. The germline CDR1 and CDR2 sequences are SNHLY and FYNNEI. The CDR3 has 12 residues. CDR3 nucleotides: TGTGCCAGCAGTGAATTGGGCACTGAAGCTTTCTTT. It codes for CASSELGTEAFF.

There are many counts of this clonotype. The J gene is TRBJ2-7, the V gene TRBV7-9, with TRBD1 matching 8 bases. After removal of 3 bases from V and 2 bases from J, the junction contained 6 bases not matched to a gene. CDR1 is SEHNR and CDR2 is FQNEAQ in the germline V gene (reference sequence). CDR3 length equals 15 residues. In DNA, the CDR3 is TGTGCCAGCAGCTTCAGAGGACAGGGTCCCTACGAGCAGTACTTC. This translates into CASSFRGQGPYEQYF.

This clonotype was recorded at least ten times. This chain links TRBV7-2 with TRBJ2-5; D uncertain. V was clipped by 2 bases and J by 4 bases, with 17 bases between them. Germline V gene lookup returns CDR1 SGHTA and CDR2 FQGNSA. CDR3 size: 16 residues. The CDR3 region is CASSLLHYTLGETQYF. The CDR3 DNA follows: TGTGCCAGCAGCTTACTGCACTATACCCTCGGAGAGACCCAGTACTTC.